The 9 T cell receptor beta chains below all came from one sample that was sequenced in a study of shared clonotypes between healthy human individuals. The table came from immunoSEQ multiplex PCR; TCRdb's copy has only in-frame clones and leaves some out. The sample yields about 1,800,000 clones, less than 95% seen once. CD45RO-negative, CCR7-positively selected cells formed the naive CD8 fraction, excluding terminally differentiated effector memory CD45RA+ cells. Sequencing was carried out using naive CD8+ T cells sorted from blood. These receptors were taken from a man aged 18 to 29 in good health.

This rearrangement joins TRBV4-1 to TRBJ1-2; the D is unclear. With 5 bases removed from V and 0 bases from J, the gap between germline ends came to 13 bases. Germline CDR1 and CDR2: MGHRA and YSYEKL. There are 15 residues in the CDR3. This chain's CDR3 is CASSTTPGANYGYTF. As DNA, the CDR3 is TGCGCCAGCAGCACCACCCCCGGAGCTAACTATGGCTACACCTTC.

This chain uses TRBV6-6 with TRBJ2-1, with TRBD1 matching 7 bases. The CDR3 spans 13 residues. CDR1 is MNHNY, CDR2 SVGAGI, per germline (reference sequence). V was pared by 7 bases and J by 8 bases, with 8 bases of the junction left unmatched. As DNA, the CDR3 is TGTGCCAGCACAAAAGAAGGGGGCGATGAGCAGTTCTTC. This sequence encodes CASTKEGGDEQFF.

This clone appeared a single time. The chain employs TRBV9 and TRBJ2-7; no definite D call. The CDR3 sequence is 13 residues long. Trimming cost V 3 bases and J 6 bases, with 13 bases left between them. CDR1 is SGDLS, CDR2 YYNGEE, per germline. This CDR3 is CASSAPPSGEQYF. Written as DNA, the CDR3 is TGTGCCAGCAGCGCCCCGCCAAGTGGCGAGCAGTACTTC.

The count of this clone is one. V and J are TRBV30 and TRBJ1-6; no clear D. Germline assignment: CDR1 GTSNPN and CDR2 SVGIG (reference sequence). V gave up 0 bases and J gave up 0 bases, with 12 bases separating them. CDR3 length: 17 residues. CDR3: CAWSVDGQYSYNSPLHF. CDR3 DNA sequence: TGTGCCTGGAGTGTTGATGGCCAATACTCCTATAATTCACCCCTCCACTTT.

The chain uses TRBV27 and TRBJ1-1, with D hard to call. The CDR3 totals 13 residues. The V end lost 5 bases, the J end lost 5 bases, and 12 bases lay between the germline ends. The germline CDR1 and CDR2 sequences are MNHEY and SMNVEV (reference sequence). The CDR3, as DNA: TGTGCCAGCAGTGGGCAGATGGATACTGAAGCTTTCTTT. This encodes CASSGQMDTEAFF.

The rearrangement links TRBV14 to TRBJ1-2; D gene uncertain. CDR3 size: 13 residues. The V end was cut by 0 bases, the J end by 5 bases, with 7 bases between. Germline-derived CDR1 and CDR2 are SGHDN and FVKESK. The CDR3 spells CASSQDSRYGYTF. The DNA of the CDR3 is TGTGCCAGCAGCCAAGATTCCAGATATGGCTACACCTTC.

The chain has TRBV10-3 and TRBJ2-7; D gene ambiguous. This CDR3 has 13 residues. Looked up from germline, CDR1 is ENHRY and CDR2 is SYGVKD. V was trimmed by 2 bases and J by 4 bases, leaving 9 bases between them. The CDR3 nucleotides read TGTGCCATCAGTGAGCCTCGACATTACGAGCAGTACTTC. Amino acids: CAISEPRHYEQYF.

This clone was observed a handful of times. The CDR3 coding sequence is TGTGCCAGCAGTGAAGAATTCTCCTACGAGCAGTACTTC. Translated: CASSEEFSYEQYF. The V call is TRBV2, the J call TRBJ2-7; D gene uncertain. The CDR3 has 13 amino acids. V lost 1 base to trimming and J lost 0 bases, with 4 bases between them. The germline V gene encodes CDR1 SNHLY and CDR2 FYNNEI.

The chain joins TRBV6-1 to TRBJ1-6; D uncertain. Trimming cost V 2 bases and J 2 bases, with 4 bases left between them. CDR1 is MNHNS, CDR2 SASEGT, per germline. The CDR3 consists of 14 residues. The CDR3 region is CASSELTYNSPLHF. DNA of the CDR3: TGTGCCAGCAGTGAACTAACCTATAATTCACCCCTCCACTTT.